These T cell receptor beta chains were read from a single sample in a study of shared clonotypes between healthy human individuals. Only in-frame clones appear in the TCRdb table, and some are missing; sequencing was by immunoSEQ multiplex PCR. The table includes 1.5 million to 2.5 million clones, about 95% detected once. The sample consisted of naive CD8+ T cells sorted from blood. The receptors come from a man between 18 and 35 years old in good health. Each CDR3 is given with its conserved first and last residue. D genes are given only for firm matches. The listing skips clone size in some rows; elsewhere it reads once, few, many or a size class.

clone_size | d_call | j_call | v_call | cdr3_aa | cdr3_nt
once | TRBD1 | TRBJ2-5 | TRBV11-2 | CASSLDEAAGGERETQYF | TGTGCCAGCAGCTTAGATGAGGCCGCAGGGGGCGAGCGAGAGACCCAGTACTTC
. | . | TRBJ2-1 | TRBV10-3 | CAITPDFSYNEQFF | TGTGCCATCACCCCCGACTTCTCCTACAATGAGCAGTTCTTC
. | . | TRBJ2-2 | TRBV7-9 | CASSLPAANTGELFF | TGTGCCAGCAGCTTACCGGCGGCAAACACCGGGGAGCTGTTTTTT
. | . | TRBJ1-1 | TRBV27 | CASSLFGAVGTEAFF | TGTGCCAGCAGTTTATTTGGGGCTGTCGGCACTGAAGCTTTCTTT
. | . | TRBJ2-7 | TRBV7-9 | CASSFGGTPLDNEQYF | TGTGCCAGCAGCTTCGGCGGGACACCACTAGACAACGAGCAGTACTTC
. | TRBD2 | TRBJ2-7 | TRBV7-6 | CASSLAGGSSYEQYF | TGTGCCAGCAGCTTAGCGGGGGGGTCCTCCTACGAGCAGTACTTC
. | . | TRBJ2-1 | TRBV5-6 | CASTLGGGILGIEFF | TGTGCCAGCACCTTGGGGGGCGGGATACTTGGCATCGAGTTCTTC
. | . | TRBJ2-2 | TRBV4-1 | CASSFPRAPSGELFF | TGCGCCAGCAGCTTCCCGCGGGCCCCGAGCGGGGAGCTGTTTTTT
. | . | TRBJ2-3 | TRBV30 | CAWSGASDTQYF | TGTGCCTGGAGTGGAGCCTCAGATACGCAGTATTTT
once | . | TRBJ1-1 | TRBV7-9 | CASSPPVDSEAFF | TGTGCCAGCAGCCCCCCGGTGGACAGTGAAGCTTTCTTT
. | . | TRBJ2-7 | TRBV18 | CASSPKVTLSLGYEQYF | TGTGCCAGCTCACCCAAGGTAACACTATCACTGGGATACGAGCAGTACTTC
. | TRBD2 | TRBJ2-7 | TRBV5-4 | CASSTRLAGYEQYF | TGTGCCAGCAGTACGAGACTAGCCGGTTACGAGCAGTACTTC
. | . | TRBJ2-2 | TRBV5-1 | CASSLFKGRGELFF | TGCGCCAGCAGCTTGTTTAAGGGAAGGGGGGAGCTGTTTTTT
. | . | TRBJ2-5 | TRBV7-9 | CASSLFTGPIQETQYF | TGTGCCAGCAGCTTGTTCACAGGGCCGATTCAAGAGACCCAGTACTTC
once | . | TRBJ1-5 | TRBV6-1 | CASSKSGYSNQPQHF | TGTGCCAGCTCCAAGTCGGGGTATAGCAATCAGCCCCAGCATTTT
. | TRBD2 | TRBJ2-1 | TRBV29-1 | CSATLTSGRYNEQFF | TGCAGCGCCACTCTTACTAGCGGGCGTTACAATGAGCAGTTCTTC
. | . | TRBJ1-2 | TRBV9 | CASSAHGANYGYTF | TGTGCCAGCAGCGCACACGGCGCTAACTATGGCTACACCTTC
. | . | TRBJ2-7 | TRBV4-1 | CASSQDRPTYEQYF | TGCGCCAGCAGCCAAGACCGACCGACCTACGAGCAGTACTTC
. | TRBD2 | TRBJ2-3 | TRBV4-1 | CASSQGRVAGGPNTDTQYF | TGCGCCAGCAGCCAGGGGAGGGTAGCGGGGGGGCCGAACACAGATACGCAGTATTTT
. | . | TRBJ2-2 | TRBV5-8 | CASSLLTGNTGELFF | TGTGCCAGCAGCTTGCTCACAGGGAACACCGGGGAGCTGTTTTTT
. | . | TRBJ2-7 | TRBV5-1 | CASSLWAAGEQYF | TGCGCCAGCAGCTTGTGGGCGGCGGGCGAGCAGTACTTC
. | TRBD1 | TRBJ2-7 | TRBV28 | CASSPQQGDSSYEQYF | TGTGCCAGCAGTCCGCAACAGGGGGATAGCTCCTACGAGCAGTACTTC
. | . | TRBJ2-1 | TRBV6-1 | CASSWGLGLKNEQFF | TGTGCCAGCAGTTGGGGTTTGGGACTCAAGAATGAGCAGTTCTTC
. | . | TRBJ2-5 | TRBV6-5 | CASSYVGAETQYF | TGTGCCAGCAGTTACGTGGGGGCCGAGACCCAGTACTTC
once | . | TRBJ1-1 | TRBV5-6 | CASSLAMDTEAFF | TGTGCCAGCAGCTTGGCCATGGACACTGAAGCTTTCTTT
. | TRBD2 | TRBJ2-7 | TRBV7-6 | CASSLVAGAYEQYF | TGTGCCAGCAGCTTAGTGGCGGGAGCCTACGAGCAGTACTTC
few | . | TRBJ1-1 | TRBV7-9 | CASSLAYRDTEAFF | TGTGCCAGCAGCTTAGCGTACCGGGACACTGAAGCTTTCTTT
. | . | TRBJ1-6 | TRBV6-6 | CASSQTQYDLNSPLHF | TGTGCCAGCAGTCAAACACAGTATGACTTAAATTCACCCCTCCACTTT
. | TRBD2 | TRBJ2-1 | TRBV7-8 | CASSLAMASGSSYNEQFF | TGTGCCAGCAGCTTAGCGATGGCTAGCGGGAGCTCCTACAATGAGCAGTTCTTC
. | TRBD2 | TRBJ2-1 | TRBV6-5 | CASKAGMSSYNEQFF | TGTGCCAGCAAAGCGGGAATGAGCTCCTACAATGAGCAGTTCTTC
. | TRBD2 | TRBJ2-3 | TRBV7-3 | CASSLTAGGTDTQYF | TGTGCCAGCAGCCTAACAGCGGGGGGGACAGATACGCAGTATTTT
. | . | TRBJ2-3 | TRBV6-5 | CATGDPSPADTQYF | TGTGCCACCGGTGATCCCTCCCCCGCAGATACGCAGTATTTT
. | . | TRBJ2-3 | TRBV5-4 | CASSLAVGPSTDTQYF | TGTGCCAGCAGCTTGGCCGTGGGACCTAGCACAGATACGCAGTATTTT